One sample yielded the 30 T cell receptor beta chains listed below, sequenced in a study of blood T cell repertoires in COVID-19. TCRdb's table, derived via immunoSEQ multiplex PCR, lists solely in-frame clones and lacks some. The sample holds some 180,000 clones, 88% seen once. Sequenced sample: peripheral blood. Source of these receptors: a man aged 35 to 55 with active or convalescent COVID-19.

This chain connects TRBV6-6 to TRBJ1-3, with TRBD1 matching over 8 bases. The CDR3 loop spans 17 amino acids. V was clipped by 5 bases and J by 3 bases; unmatched bases: 12. CDR1 and CDR2 from the germline V gene are MNHNY and SVGAGI (reference sequence). The CDR3 DNA follows: TGTGCCAGCAGTCAACGTCCAGGGGGCTCGTATGGAAACACCATATATTTT. This translates into CASSQRPGGSYGNTIYF.

The chain links TRBV18 to TRBJ1-2; D gene ambiguous. The CDR3 runs to 13 residues. V was shortened by 3 bases and J by 5 bases, with 10 bases between the two germline ends. CDR1 is KGHSH and CDR2 is LQKENI in the germline V gene. In DNA form, the CDR3 reads TGTGCCAGCTCACCGGAACGGGAGTATGGCTACACCTTC. This encodes CASSPEREYGYTF.

V gene TRBV3-1 (or the pseudogene TRBV3-2) combines with J gene TRBJ2-5; 11 nucleotides line up with TRBD2. Germline V gives CDR1 LGHDT, CDR2 YNNKEL (reference sequence). CDR3 length: 17 amino acids. The V and J ends lost 0 bases and 5 bases, in that order; junction bases with no gene match: 8. CDR3 region: CASSQDLRLAGGETQYF. CDR3 nucleotides: TGTGCCAGCAGCCAAGATCTCCGGCTAGCGGGAGGCGAGACCCAGTACTTC.

Here the CDR3 reads CASSFTTQGDYEQYF. The DNA of the CDR3 is TGCGCCAGCAGCTTCACCACACAGGGGGACTACGAGCAGTACTTC. This chain joins TRBV5-1 and TRBJ2-7, with 8 bases identical to TRBD1. CDR1 is SGHRS, CDR2 YFSETQ, per germline. The V gene end was trimmed by 2 bases and the J gene end by 3 bases; junction bases not matched to a gene: 7. This CDR3 has 15 amino acids. The full variable domain, with the rest looked up from reference TRBV5-1 and TRBJ2-7, is KAGVTQTPRYLIKTRGQQVTLSCSPISGHRSVSWYQQTPGQGLQFLFEYFSETQRNKGNFPGRFSGRQFSNSRSEMNVSTLELGDSALYLCASSFTTQGDYEQYFGPGTRLTVT.

The chain has TRBV13 and TRBJ1-2, with 9 positions matching TRBD1. Germline CDR1 is PRHDT and CDR2 is FYEKMQ (reference sequence). This CDR3 comprises 14 residues. The J segment lost 4 bases and the V segment lost 6 bases, leaving 6 bases of the junction unmatched. CDR3 coding DNA: TGTGCCAGCAGGTTGTGGACAGGGGTCTATGGCTACACCTTC. It codes for CASRLWTGVYGYTF.

The genes are TRBV2 and TRBJ1-1; TRBD1 agrees at 12 bases. CDR3 length: 17 amino acids. Germline lookup yields CDR1 SNHLY and CDR2 FYNNEI. Trimming took 5 bases from V and 5 from J; bases not matched to a gene: 12. This CDR3 is CASSIAAGGQGATEAFF. For the CDR3, the DNA is TGTGCCAGCAGTATCGCTGCGGGGGGACAGGGGGCGACTGAAGCTTTCTTT.

Only one count was recorded for this clone. The gene calls are TRBV28 and TRBJ2-3, with 9 bases that match TRBD1. Germline CDR1 and CDR2: MDHEN and SYDVKM. Trimming removed 5 bases from V and 4 bases from J; junction bases left unmatched: 10. The CDR3 contains 16 residues. The CDR3 sequence: CASSPQDRGSADTQYF. In nucleotides, the CDR3 is TGTGCCAGCAGTCCCCAAGACAGGGGGTCAGCAGATACGCAGTATTTT.

The V gene is TRBV3-1 (or the pseudogene TRBV3-2), the J gene TRBJ2-2; D gene unclear. Germline V gene sequence: CDR1 LGHDT, CDR2 YNNKEL (reference sequence). Trimming stripped 4 bases from V and 7 bases from J, with 13 bases between. The CDR3 covers 14 residues. The CDR3 here is CASSPDTVSGELFF. DNA for the CDR3: TGTGCCAGCAGCCCAGACACGGTTAGCGGGGAGCTGTTTTTT.

This clone was observed a few times. This rearrangement joins TRBV18 to TRBJ1-1; 11 bases line up with TRBD1. Germline V gene lookup returns CDR1 KGHSH and CDR2 LQKENI. The V and J ends lost 3 bases and 4 bases, in that order; junction bases with no gene match: 7. This CDR3 has 16 residues. CDR3 amino acids: CASSPLSGTGGTEAFF. The DNA for the CDR3 is TGTGCCAGCTCACCCTTAAGCGGGACAGGGGGCACTGAAGCTTTCTTT.

The genes are TRBV28 and TRBJ2-5, with 9 bases that match TRBD2. The V gene's germline CDR1 is MDHEN and CDR2 SYDVKM. The CDR3 covers 16 residues. V trimming: 5 bases; J trimming: 5 bases; junction bases outside the gene matches: 12. CDR3 sequence reads: CASSPSGSGRRETQYF. The CDR3 DNA is TGTGCCAGCAGTCCTAGTGGTAGCGGGAGAAGGGAGACCCAGTACTTC.

Remarks on this clone: The sample contains more than one DNA sequence encoding this CDR3. The chain joins TRBV18 to TRBJ1-2, with no clear D. Looked up from germline, CDR1 is KGHSH and CDR2 is LQKENI. Trimming shortened V by 3 bases and J by 0 bases, and 8 bases separated the two germline ends. This CDR3 spans 14 amino acids. CDR3 in DNA: TGTGCCAGCTCACCGACGGGTGCTAACTATGGCTACACCTTC. It specifies CASSPTGANYGYTF.

The V and J genes are TRBV5-4 and TRBJ2-5; 10 bases align to TRBD1. CDR3 length equals 15 residues. The V segment lost 4 bases and the J segment 1 base; nucleotides outside the gene matches: 4. Germline V gene data show CDR1 as SGHNT and CDR2 as YYREEE (reference sequence). The CDR3: CASSPGDRGQETQYF. CDR3 DNA: TGTGCCAGCAGCCCAGGGGACAGGGGCCAAGAGACCCAGTACTTC.

The chain employs TRBV6-1 and TRBJ1-3; weak D call: TRBD1 (6 bases). Germline CDR1 is MNHNS and CDR2 is SASEGT. The CDR3 length is 15 residues. Trimming removed 2 bases at V and 3 bases at J, with 11 bases between. CDR3 coding DNA: TGTGCCAGCAGTGAACAGGGGTCCGGTGGAAACACCATATATTTT. Translated: CASSEQGSGGNTIYF.

The rearrangement uses TRBV19 and TRBJ2-5, with D uncertain. CDR3 size: 14 residues. The germline gives CDR1 LNHDA, CDR2 SQIVND (reference sequence). V lost 6 bases, J lost 5 bases, and 16 bases lay in between. The CDR3 region is CASSHGSVGETQYF. The CDR3 nucleotides read TGTGCCAGTAGCCACGGGTCTGTTGGGGAGACCCAGTACTTC.

V and J are TRBV30 and TRBJ2-3; 10 bases match TRBD2. V shed 2 bases, J shed 3 bases, and the junction held 23 bases outside the gene matches. The CDR3 covers 21 residues. The V gene's germline CDR1 is GTSNPN and CDR2 SVGIG (reference sequence). CDR3 nucleotide sequence: TGTGCCTGGAGTTTCCATCGAATCCGAGCGGGAGGGCCGATCAGAACAGATACGCAGTATTTT. It yields the protein CAWSFHRIRAGGPIRTDTQYF. Full variable domain (remainder filled in from reference TRBV30 and TRBJ2-3): SQTIHQWPATLVQPVGSPLSLECTVEGTSNPNLYWYRQAAGRGLQLLFYSVGIGQISSEVPQNLSASRPQDRQFILSSKKLLLSDSGFYLCAWSFHRIRAGGPIRTDTQYFGPGTRLTVL.

The chain recombines TRBV2 with TRBJ1-2, with TRBD1 matching 7 bases. V was clipped by 6 bases and J by 4 bases; unmatched bases: 5. The CDR3 is made up of 13 amino acids. The germline V gene has CDR1 SNHLY and CDR2 FYNNEI. DNA for the CDR3: TGTGCCAGCAGCATCCGGGACAGCTATGGCTACACCTTC. Its protein product is CASSIRDSYGYTF.

The V gene is TRBV30, the J gene TRBJ1-3, with 9 nucleotides matching TRBD1. V shed 1 base, J shed 8 bases, and the junction held 6 bases outside the gene matches. CDR1 GTSNPN and CDR2 SVGIG come from the germline V gene (reference sequence). This CDR3 contains 14 residues. DNA of the CDR3: TGTGCCTGGAGTGGAGACAGGGGGTCAGACACCATATATTTT. This translates into CAWSGDRGSDTIYF.

The rearrangement links TRBV5-1 to TRBJ2-5; TRBD1 matches 8 bases. The CDR3 has 14 residues. After removal of 4 bases from V and 4 bases from J, the junction contained 6 bases not matched to a gene. Germline loops: CDR1 SGHRS, CDR2 YFSETQ. CDR3: CASSPGTGGETQYF. The CDR3 nucleotides read TGCGCCAGCAGCCCCGGGACAGGTGGAGAGACCCAGTACTTC.

V and J are TRBV5-6 and TRBJ2-5, with a possible D match to TRBD1 (5 bases). This CDR3 is built from 14 residues. The germline gives CDR1 SGHDT, CDR2 YYEEEE. The V gene lost 4 bases and the J gene lost 5 bases, with 15 bases spanning the gap. This CDR3 is CASSPPWGEETQYF. The CDR3 coding sequence is TGTGCCAGCAGCCCTCCGTGGGGCGAGGAGACCCAGTACTTC. Filled out from reference TRBV5-6 and TRBJ2-5, the complete variable domain reads DAGVTQSPTHLIKTRGQQVTLRCSPKSGHDTVSWYQQALGQGPQFIFQYYEEEERQRGNFPDRFSGHQFPNYSSELNVNALLLGDSALYLCASSPPWGEETQYFGPGTRLLVL.

The CDR3 reads CASSSTGPLYEQYF. The CDR3 DNA reads TGTGCCAGCAGTTCGACAGGACCTCTATACGAGCAGTACTTC. This sequence joins TRBV6-2 or TRBV6-3 and TRBJ2-7; D is possibly TRBD1 (6 bases). The CDR3 covers 14 residues. V gave up 4 bases and J gave up 4 bases, with 14 bases separating them. The germline V gene has CDR1 MNHEY and CDR2 SVGEGT.

This clone occurred once. V gene TRBV6-5 combines with J gene TRBJ2-6; D might be TRBD2 (6 bases). Germline lookup yields CDR1 MNHEY and CDR2 SVGAGI. The V end lost 7 bases, the J end lost 0 bases, and 10 bases lay between the germline ends. This CDR3 comprises 15 residues. CDR3 coding DNA: TGTGCCAGCACGTTGGGGGGCTCTGGGGCCAACGTCCTGACTTTC. Translated: CASTLGGSGANVLTF.

The J gene is TRBJ1-1, the V gene TRBV6-6; TRBD1 matches at 9 bases. Germline V gene sequence: CDR1 MNHNY, CDR2 SVGAGI (reference sequence). J was trimmed by 4 bases and V by 5 bases; bases with no gene match: 5. This CDR3 spans 14 amino acids. CDR3 amino acids: CASSQQGAGTEAFF. For the CDR3, the DNA is TGTGCCAGCAGTCAACAGGGGGCGGGCACTGAAGCTTTCTTT.

This clone was observed a single time. This chain joins TRBV28 and TRBJ2-1; TRBD1 is a possible D gene (5 bases). The V gene's germline CDR1 is MDHEN and CDR2 SYDVKM. This CDR3 comprises 12 residues. V gave up 6 bases and J gave up 8 bases, with 11 bases separating them. The CDR3 here is CASRSRGYEQFF. The CDR3 DNA is TGTGCCAGCAGGTCAAGGGGCTATGAGCAGTTCTTC.

This chain joins TRBV12-3 or TRBV12-4 and TRBJ2-7; maybe TRBD2 (6 bases). Trimming shortened V by 6 bases and J by 7 bases, and 16 bases separated the two germline ends. This CDR3 spans 13 amino acids. The CDR3 is CASSLSTAGEQYF. The CDR3 DNA is TGTGCCAGCAGCCTTAGTACGGCGGGGGAGCAGTACTTC.

V is TRBV14 and J is TRBJ2-7, with 7 positions matching TRBD2. This CDR3 is 12 amino acids long. V shed 4 bases, J shed 5 bases, and the junction held 2 bases outside the gene matches. In germline, CDR1 is SGHDN, CDR2 FVKESK. The CDR3 sequence: CASSLGGNEQYF. The CDR3 DNA reads TGTGCCAGCAGCCTGGGAGGGAACGAGCAGTACTTC.

The rearrangement uses TRBV29-1 and TRBJ2-7; no reliable D call. The CDR3 length is 12 residues. CDR1 SQVTM and CDR2 ANQGSEA come from the germline V gene. V dropped 3 bases and J dropped 0 bases, with 6 bases sitting between them. CDR3 residues: CSVEGRSYEQYF. The CDR3 bases are TGCAGCGTTGAGGGCCGCTCCTACGAGCAGTACTTC.

The chain recombines TRBV2 with TRBJ1-6; 9 bases align to TRBD1. The CDR3 is 14 residues long. V lost 4 bases and J lost 9; bases outside the gene matches: 4. Germline V gene lookup returns CDR1 SNHLY and CDR2 FYNNEI. The CDR3 loop reads CASSGGQGVSPLHF. CDR3 nucleotides: TGTGCCAGCAGTGGGGGACAGGGTGTTTCACCCCTCCACTTT. The entire variable domain, with the rest obtained from reference TRBV2 and TRBJ1-6, is as follows: EPEVTQTPSHQVTQMGQEVILRCVPISNHLYFYWYRQILGQKVEFLVSFYNNEISEKSEIFDDQFSVERPDGSNFTLKIRSTKLEDSAMYFCASSGGQGVSPLHFGNGTRLTVT.

J is TRBJ2-7 and V is TRBV5-1, with TRBD1 matching over 11 bases. Germline V lookup: CDR1 SGHRS, CDR2 YFSETQ. This CDR3 region has 16 residues. Trimming at V came to 4 bases and at J to 2 bases, leaving 8 bases not matched to a gene. The CDR3 bases are TGCGCCAGCAGCAGCGGACAGGGGGCGGTTACCTACGAGCAGTACTTC. Encoded protein: CASSSGQGAVTYEQYF.

The chain uses TRBV28 and TRBJ1-2; D call uncertain. Between the trimmed V and J ends, which lost 5 bases and 3 bases, there was a span of 10 bases. In germline, CDR1 is MDHEN, CDR2 SYDVKM. The CDR3 sequence is 13 residues long. The chain's CDR3 is CASSTLTDYGYTF. The DNA for the CDR3 is TGTGCCAGCAGTACCCTCACAGACTATGGCTACACCTTC.

This chain connects TRBV7-2 to TRBJ2-7; 7 bases are a match to TRBD1. Per the germline V gene, CDR1 is SGHTA and CDR2 is FQGNSA. J gave up 2 bases and V 4 bases, and 5 bases lay outside the gene matches. The CDR3 is made up of 14 amino acids. The CDR3 protein is CASSSATGAYEQYF. CDR3 nucleotides: TGTGCCAGCAGCTCAGCAACAGGGGCCTACGAGCAGTACTTC.